These T cell receptor beta chains were read from a single sample in a study of read filtering for tumor transcriptome and immune sequencing. Each CDR3 protein is one row after TCRdb ran MiXCR on the reads. The sample yields more than 70,000 distinct CDR3 sequences, around a fifth seen once. The sample comprised a population of CD138-negative cells sorted from bone marrow. Every receptor here comes from a donor aged 40 or older with multiple myeloma. Both conserved end residues are part of each CDR3. A D gene is named only where the DNA matches it firmly. A row's size may be missing; if present it is once, few, many or a size class.

-,TRBD2,TRBV5-1,TRBJ2-7,TGCGCCAGCAGCTCTCGGACTAGCGGGGACTACGAGCAGTACTTC,CASSSRTSGDYEQYF
once,-,TRBV20-1,TRBJ2-1,TGCAGTGCTAGTAAGGGGGATGAGCAGTTCTTC,CSASKGDEQFF
many,TRBD2,TRBV4-2,TRBJ2-5,TGTGCCAGCAGCCCCATACTAGCGTCGGAGACCCAGTACTTC,CASSPILASETQYF
-,-,TRBV27,TRBJ1-4,TGTGCCAGCAGTTTATCGCGGGGCTATAATGAAAAACTGTTTTTT,CASSLSRGYNEKLFF
-,-,TRBV29-1,TRBJ2-3,TGCAGCGTTGAAGATCTGGGCCAGGCGGGGAATACGCAGTATTTT,CSVEDLGQAGNTQYF
many,-,TRBV19,TRBJ2-7,TGTGCCAGTAGTACCGGCAGGGTCCACGAGCAGTACTTC,CASSTGRVHEQYF
many,-,TRBV28,TRBJ2-1,TGTGCCAGCACCTCCACCACGGGGGCCTATCAGCCCAATGAGCAGTTCTTC,CASTSTTGAYQPNEQFF
few,-,TRBV6-5,TRBJ2-3,TGTGCTACCAATCGGGGGGCGGGGAGCGATACGCAGTATTTT,CATNRGAGSDTQYF
many,-,TRBV18,TRBJ1-6,TGTGCCAGCTCACGGACGGCTGAGGGTAATTCACCCCTCCACTTT,CASSRTAEGNSPLHF
-,-,TRBV20-1,TRBJ1-3,TGCAGTGCTCCGAAACAGAGCTCTGGAAACACCATATATTTT,CSAPKQSSGNTIYF
-,TRBD2,TRBV11-1,TRBJ2-5,TGTGCCAGCAGCTTGAGGAGCGGGGGAGAGACCCAGCACTTC,CASSLRSGGETQHF
-,-,TRBV28,TRBJ2-1,TGTGCCTGCAGCCCCACCCGGTACACCTACAATGAGCAGTTCTTC,CACSPTRYTYNEQFF
many,-,TRBV12-3/TRBV12-4,TRBJ2-3,TGTGCCCTTACTAATAGCACAGATACGCAGTATTTT,CALTNSTDTQYF
-,TRBD1,TRBV20-1,TRBJ1-2,TGCAGTGCGCCGGGACAGAACTATGGCTACACCTTC,CSAPGQNYGYTF
-,TRBD2,TRBV6-5,TRBJ2-3,TGTGCCAGCAGTTACAGGGGACTAGCCCCAGATACGCAGTATTTT,CASSYRGLAPDTQYF
many,-,TRBV5-3,TRBJ2-1,TGTGCCAGAAGCTTGGGGGGGGCTGAGCAGTTCTTC,CARSLGGAEQFF
-,-,TRBV7-9,TRBJ2-3,TGTGCCAGCAGCTTCTCAACTACGGCGACCGGCACAGATACGCAGTATTTT,CASSFSTTATGTDTQYF
many,TRBD1,TRBV6-6,TRBJ2-3,TGTGCCAGCAGTTACTCGCTTCGGACAGGGAGCACAGATACGCAGTATTTT,CASSYSLRTGSTDTQYF
many,-,TRBV29-1,TRBJ2-1,TGCAGCGGTGAGGGGGGCCCTAGCTCCTACAATGAGCAGTTCTTC,CSGEGGPSSYNEQFF
few,-,TRBV5-1,TRBJ1-3,TGCGCCAGCAGCTTGGGGGCTTCTGGAAACACCATATATTTT,CASSLGASGNTIYF
-,-,TRBV12-3/TRBV12-4,TRBJ2-2,TGTGCCAGCAGGAAACAGGGACTTGCCGGGGGGCTGTTTTTT,CASRKQGLAGGLFF
few,-,TRBV6-5,TRBJ1-1,TGTGCCAGCAGTTACTCTAGAGTCTGGGGGGGGGCTGCTGGGGCTTTCTTT,CASSYSRVWGGAAGAFF
many,-,TRBV2,TRBJ2-7,TGTGCCAGCAGCCACGGACAGACGTCCTACGAGCAGTACTTC,CASSHGQTSYEQYF
-,-,TRBV28,TRBJ1-5,TGTGCCAGCAGTTCACAACAAAGGGGGAGCAATCAGCCCCAGCATTTT,CASSSQQRGSNQPQHF
many,-,TRBV12-3/TRBV12-4,TRBJ2-6,TGTGCCAGCAGTTGGCCGGGGGCCAACGTCCTGACTTTC,CASSWPGANVLTF
many,TRBD2,TRBV7-2,TRBJ2-3,TGTGCCAGCAGCTACGGACTAGCGGGTCAGCAGTATTTT,CASSYGLAGQQYF
many,-,TRBV27,TRBJ2-5,TGTGCCAGCAGTTTTCACGGACTGCAAGAGACCCAGTACTTC,CASSFHGLQETQYF
many,TRBD1,TRBV20-1,TRBJ1-4,TGCAGTGCTGAAGCCACAGGGGTGGGTGAAAAACTGTTTTTT,CSAEATGVGEKLFF
-,-,TRBV5-8,TRBJ2-7,TGTGCCAGCAGCTTCGGGTATTTGGGGCGGCCCGAGCAGTACTTC,CASSFGYLGRPEQYF